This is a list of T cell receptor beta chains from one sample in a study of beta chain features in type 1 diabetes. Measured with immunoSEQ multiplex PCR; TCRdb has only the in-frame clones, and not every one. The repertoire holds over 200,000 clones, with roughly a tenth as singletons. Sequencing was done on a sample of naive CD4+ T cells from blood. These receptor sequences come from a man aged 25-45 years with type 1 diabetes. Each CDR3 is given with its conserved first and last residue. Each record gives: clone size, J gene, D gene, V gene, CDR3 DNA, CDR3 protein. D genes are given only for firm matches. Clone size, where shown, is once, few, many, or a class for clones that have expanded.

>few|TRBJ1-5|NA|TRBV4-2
TGTGCCAGCAGCCAAGACAGGGATCAGCCCCAGCATTTT
CASSQDRDQPQHF
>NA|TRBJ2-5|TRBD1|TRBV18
TGTGCCAGCCAGGGGGAAGAGACCCAGTACTTC
CASQGEETQYF
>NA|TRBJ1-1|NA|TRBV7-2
TGTGCCAGCAGCTCTAGGGAGACTGAAGCTTTCTTT
CASSSRETEAFF
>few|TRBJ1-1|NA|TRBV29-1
TGCAGCGTATCTGTATGGGGAGGGCGAAGAACTGAAGCTTTCTTT
CSVSVWGGRRTEAFF
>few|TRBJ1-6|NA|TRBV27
TGTGCCAGCAGCTTTTTTAATTCACCCCTCCACTTT
CASSFFNSPLHF
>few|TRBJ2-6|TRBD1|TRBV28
TGTGCCAGCAATGTCAGGGGGCGAGTTGGGGCCAACGTCCTGACTTTC
CASNVRGRVGANVLTF
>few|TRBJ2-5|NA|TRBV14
TGTGCCAGCAGCCAGTCTCCCCTGTACCAAGAGACCCAGTACTTC
CASSQSPLYQETQYF
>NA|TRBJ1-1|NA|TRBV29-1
TGCAGCGTGGCCCGGACTGGCAACACTGAAGCTTTCTTT
CSVARTGNTEAFF
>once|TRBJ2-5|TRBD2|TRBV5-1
TGCGCCAGCGGAACTAGCGGGGGGGCCGAGACCCAGTACTTC
CASGTSGGAETQYF
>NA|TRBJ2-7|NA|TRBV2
TGTGCCAGCAGTATCGACAGGGCGGGAGAGCAGTACTTC
CASSIDRAGEQYF
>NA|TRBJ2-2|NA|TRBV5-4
TGTGCCAGCACCCTCAGGGGCACGAACACCGGGGAGCTGTTTTTT
CASTLRGTNTGELFF
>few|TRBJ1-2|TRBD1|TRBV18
TGTGCCAGCTCACCGTTGACAGGGTTTGGTAACTATGGCTACACCTTC
CASSPLTGFGNYGYTF
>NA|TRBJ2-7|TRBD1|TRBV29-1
TGCAGCGTTGGCGGACAGGCCAAGCGCGAGCAGTACTTC
CSVGGQAKREQYF
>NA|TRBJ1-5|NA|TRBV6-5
TGTGCCAGCTCCAGGGATAGCAATCAGCCCCAGCATTTT
CASSRDSNQPQHF
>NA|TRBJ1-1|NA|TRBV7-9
TGTGCCAGCAGCTCTCCCGGGAGTACCAACACTGAAGCTTTCTTT
CASSSPGSTNTEAFF
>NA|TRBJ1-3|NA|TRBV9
TGTGCCAGCACCGCTGAACTCTCTGGAAACACCATATATTTT
CASTAELSGNTIYF
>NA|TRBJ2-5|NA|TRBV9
TGTGCCAGCAGCGGGGGGGGACAGGCAGAGACCCAGTACTTC
CASSGGGQAETQYF
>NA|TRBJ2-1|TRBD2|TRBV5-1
TGCGCCAGCAGCCCCGGGACTAGGGGATTGGATGAGCAGTTCTTC
CASSPGTRGLDEQFF
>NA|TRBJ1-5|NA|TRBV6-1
TGTGCCAGCACCACAGGGACGGAAAAAGGGCAGCCCCAGCATTTT
CASTTGTEKGQPQHF
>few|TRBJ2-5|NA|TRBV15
TGTGCCACCAGCAGACAGGGATCCCAAGAGACCCAGTACTTC
CATSRQGSQETQYF
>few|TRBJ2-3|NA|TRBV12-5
TGTGCTAGTGGTCCGCACGGTCGGACGCAGTATTTT
CASGPHGRTQYF
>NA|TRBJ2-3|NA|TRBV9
TGTGCCAGCAGCGTAGTGTCTTTGTCTGATACGCAGTATTTT
CASSVVSLSDTQYF
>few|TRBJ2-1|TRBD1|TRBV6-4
TGTGCCAGCAGTGTGGACAGGGACAATGAGCAGTTCTTC
CASSVDRDNEQFF
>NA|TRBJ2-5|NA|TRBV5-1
TGCGCCAGCAGCCCCACTGGATCGGGTGGAGAGACCCAGTACTTC
CASSPTGSGGETQYF
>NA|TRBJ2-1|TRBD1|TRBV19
TGTGCCAGTAGTTTACAGGGGACGAATGAGCAGTTCTTC
CASSLQGTNEQFF
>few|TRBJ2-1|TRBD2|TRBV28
TGTGCCAGCAGGCCGACTAGCGGAGATTACAATGAGCAGTTCTTC
CASRPTSGDYNEQFF
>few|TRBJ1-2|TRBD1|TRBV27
TGTGCCAGCAGAACGACAGGGGCGAACTATGGCTACACCTTC
CASRTTGANYGYTF
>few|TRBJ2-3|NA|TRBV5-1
TGCGCCAGCAGCCCCTCTAGCACAGATACGCAGTATTTT
CASSPSSTDTQYF
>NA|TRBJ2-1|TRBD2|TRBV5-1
TGCGCCAGCAGCTTCCTAGCGGGGGTGGTGCATGAGCAGTTCTTC
CASSFLAGVVHEQFF
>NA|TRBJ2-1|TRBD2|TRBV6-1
TGTGCCAGCAGTGTAACTAGCGGGGCTTACAATGAGCAGTTCTTC
CASSVTSGAYNEQFF
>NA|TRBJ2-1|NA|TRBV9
TGTGCCAGCAGCGTACTCGGGGACTCCTACAATGAGCAGTTCTTC
CASSVLGDSYNEQFF
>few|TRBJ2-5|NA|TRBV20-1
TGCAGTGCTAGAGCAAAAGAGACCCAGTACTTC
CSARAKETQYF
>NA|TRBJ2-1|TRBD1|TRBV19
TGTGCCAGTAGTACTCAGGGGGCGGATGAGCAGTTCTTC
CASSTQGADEQFF
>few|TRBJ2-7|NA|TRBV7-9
TGTGCCAGCAGCTTAGAGGGACTGAGGATGTACTTC
CASSLEGLRMYF
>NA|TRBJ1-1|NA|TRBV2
TGTGCCAGCAGCCAAGACAGTGTCACTGAAGCTTTCTTT
CASSQDSVTEAFF
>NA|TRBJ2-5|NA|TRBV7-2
TGTGCCAGCAGCTTCAGGCTACAAGAGACCCAGTACTTC
CASSFRLQETQYF
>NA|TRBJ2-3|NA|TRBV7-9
TGTGCCAGCAGCTTCTCAGGCACAGATACGCAGTATTTT
CASSFSGTDTQYF
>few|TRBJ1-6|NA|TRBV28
TGTGCCAGCAGTCCGCCCGCGAGTTCACCCCTCCACTTT
CASSPPASSPLHF
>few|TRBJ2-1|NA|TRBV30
TGTGCCTGGAGTTTTGCAGGGAATGAGCAGTTCTTC
CAWSFAGNEQFF
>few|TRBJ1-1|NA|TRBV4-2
TGTGCCAGCAGCCAAGAGGCAGGGTGGAACTCTGAAGCTTTCTTT
CASSQEAGWNSEAFF
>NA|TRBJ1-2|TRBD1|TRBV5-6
TGTGCCAGCAGCTTGTGGGGACAGGACTACACCTTC
CASSLWGQDYTF
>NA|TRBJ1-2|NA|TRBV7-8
TGTGCCAGCAGCGCGACAGTACCTAACTATGGCTACACCTTC
CASSATVPNYGYTF
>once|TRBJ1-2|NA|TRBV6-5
TGTGCCAGCAGGTCCGGCCTCAGGGGTAGCTACACCTTC
CASRSGLRGSYTF
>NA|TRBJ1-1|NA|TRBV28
TGTGCCAGCAGTTTAGGGAACAGGGAAGCTTTCTTT
CASSLGNREAFF
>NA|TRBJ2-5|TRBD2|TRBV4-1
TGCGCCAGCAGCCAAGTCTGGACTAGCGGGATCCAAGAGACCCAGTACTTC
CASSQVWTSGIQETQYF
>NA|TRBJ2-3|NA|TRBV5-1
TGCGCCAGCAGCTTGGTGTCTACTAGCACAGATACGCAGTATTTT
CASSLVSTSTDTQYF
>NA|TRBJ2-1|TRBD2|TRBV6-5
TGTGCCAGCAGCCGACTAGCGGGGGGTACAAATGAGCAGTTCTTC
CASSRLAGGTNEQFF
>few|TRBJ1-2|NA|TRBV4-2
TGTGCCAGCAGCCAAGATGCAGGGGTTGATGGCTACACCTTC
CASSQDAGVDGYTF
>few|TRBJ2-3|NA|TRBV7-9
TGTGCCAGCAGCTTGTTTATGCGGGGCCACACAGATACGCAGTATTTT
CASSLFMRGHTDTQYF
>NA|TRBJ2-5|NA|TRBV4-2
TGTGCCAGCAGCCAAGGAATGGGCAGAGAGACCCAGTACTTC
CASSQGMGRETQYF
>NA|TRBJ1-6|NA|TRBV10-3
TGTGCCATCAGTGAGCAGGGCATCTATAATTCACCCCTCCACTTT
CAISEQGIYNSPLHF
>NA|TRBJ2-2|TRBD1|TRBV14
TGTGCCAGCAGCCAAGATCTATCAGGGGGAAGGAACACCGGGGAGCTGTTTTTT
CASSQDLSGGRNTGELFF
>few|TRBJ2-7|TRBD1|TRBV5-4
TGTGCCAGCAGCCGGGGACAGGTCGACGAGCAGTACTTC
CASSRGQVDEQYF
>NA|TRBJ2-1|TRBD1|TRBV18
TGTGCCAGCTCACTAGGGACAGGAGGGCCTTACAATGAGCAGTTCTTC
CASSLGTGGPYNEQFF
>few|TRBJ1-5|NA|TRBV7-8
TGTGCCAGCAGCTTACTGGTTGGAGGGTGGAGGAATCAGCCCCAGCATTTT
CASSLLVGGWRNQPQHF
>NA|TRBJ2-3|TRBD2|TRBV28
TGTGCCAGCACAGGGTCAACTAGCGGGGGGAGCGCGGATTTT
CASTGSTSGGSADF
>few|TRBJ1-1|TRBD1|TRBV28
TGTGCCATCATAGGACAGGGAGGCACTGAAGCTTTCTTT
CAIIGQGGTEAFF
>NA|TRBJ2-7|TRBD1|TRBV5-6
TGTGCCAGCAGCTTGAGGGACAGGGCTTACGAGCAGTACTTC
CASSLRDRAYEQYF
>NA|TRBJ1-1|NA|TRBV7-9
TGTGCCAGCAGCTTAGGAGGAGATGCTTTCTTT
CASSLGGDAFF